Listed below are T cell receptor beta chains from one sample, sequenced in a study of Graves' ophthalmopathy and Graves' hyperthyroidism. Each CDR3 protein is one row after TCRdb ran MiXCR on the multiplex PCR reads. The sample holds over 200,000 distinct CDR3 sequences; 29% are singletons and the top ten take over 7.5%. Sequencing was carried out using peripheral blood. The receptors derive from a man aged 45-65 years with Graves' ophthalmopathy. The CDR3 runs from the conserved cysteine through the conserved F or W. A D gene is named only where the DNA matches it firmly. For some rows the clone size is stated as once, few or many, or as a class when expanded; others skip it.

- | - | TRBJ1-5 | TRBV6-1 | TGTGCCAGCAGTACCCCAAATCAGCCCCAGCATTTT | CASSTPNQPQHF
many | - | TRBJ2-7 | TRBV28 | TGTGCCAGCAGTTTTAGTAGCCCCTACGAGCAGTACTTC | CASSFSSPYEQYF
- | - | TRBJ2-5 | TRBV24-1 | TGTGCCACCAGTGATTACAGAGGGGAGACCCAGTACTTC | CATSDYRGETQYF
many | - | TRBJ1-1 | TRBV10-1 | TGCGCCAGCAGTAGCCCGGCGGGGGCGGACACTGAAGCTTTCTTT | CASSSPAGADTEAFF
- | TRBD1 | TRBJ2-7 | TRBV6-1 | TGTGCCAGCAGTAAAAGGACAGGACCCTACGAGCAGTACTTC | CASSKRTGPYEQYF
- | TRBD1 | TRBJ1-2 | TRBV20-1 | TGCAGTGCTAGGGGACAGGGAAGCTATGGCTACACCTTC | CSARGQGSYGYTF
- | - | TRBJ1-1 | TRBV6-2/TRBV6-3 | TGTGCCAGCAGTTACTCTACGGACGAAGCTTTCTTT | CASSYSTDEAFF
many | - | TRBJ1-2 | TRBV30 | TGTGCCTGGAGTGTCCCAGCTGGCTACACCTTC | CAWSVPAGYTF
few | TRBD1 | TRBJ1-5 | TRBV3-1 | TGTGCCAGCAGCCAAGACCACAGGGGAAGCAATCAGCCCCAGCATTTT | CASSQDHRGSNQPQHF
many | - | TRBJ2-2 | TRBV12-3/TRBV12-4 | TGTGCCAGCAGTTCGGCGAACACCGGGGAGCTGTTTTTT | CASSSANTGELFF
many | - | TRBJ1-2 | TRBV19 | TGTGCCAGTGGAAAACAGGGTGGAGGAGGTGATGGCTACACCTTC | CASGKQGGGGDGYTF
- | - | TRBJ1-5 | TRBV27 | TGTGCCAGCAGTCCCCTCGGGGTTGGGACCGATCAGCCCCAGCATTTT | CASSPLGVGTDQPQHF
few | TRBD1 | TRBJ1-6 | TRBV6-2/TRBV6-3 | TGTGCCAGCAGTTACTCGAGACAGGGCGATTCACCCCTCCACTTT | CASSYSRQGDSPLHF
- | TRBD1 | TRBJ1-2 | TRBV6-1 | TGTGCCAGCACCGGACAGGGTTTGGGCTACACCTTC | CASTGQGLGYTF
many | - | TRBJ1-3 | TRBV19 | TGTGCCACCCAGGACTCTGGAAACACCATATATTTT | CATQDSGNTIYF
many | - | TRBJ1-6 | TRBV6-5 | TGTGCCAGCATTAACAGGAGGAGCTCCTATAATTCACCCCTCCACTTT | CASINRRSSYNSPLHF
- | - | TRBJ1-1 | TRBV6-2/TRBV6-3 | TGTGCCAGCAGTTACCCAGTGGGGAACACTGAAGCTTTCTTT | CASSYPVGNTEAFF
many | TRBD2 | TRBJ2-2 | TRBV30 | TGTGCCTGGACTTCGGGACTAGCGAAAAACACCGGGGAGCTGTTTTTT | CAWTSGLAKNTGELFF
- | - | TRBJ2-2 | TRBV7-2 | TGTGCCAGCAGCTTAATCGGGAACGTAGCCGGGGAGCTGTTTTTT | CASSLIGNVAGELFF
many | - | TRBJ2-2 | TRBV27 | TGTGCCAGCAGTTTTACAGGTGATTCCGGGGAGCTGTTTTTT | CASSFTGDSGELFF
- | - | TRBJ2-2 | TRBV20-1 | TGCAGTGTGGTGCTCGGCGTCACCGGGGAGCTGTTTTTT | CSVVLGVTGELFF
many | - | TRBJ2-7 | TRBV28 | TGTGCCAGCACCACCAGGGGGGGGAGGGTCTCCTACGAGCAGTACTTC | CASTTRGGRVSYEQYF
many | TRBD1 | TRBJ2-7 | TRBV6-1 | TGTGCCAGCAGTGCCATGAGACAGGGCTACGAGCAGTACTTC | CASSAMRQGYEQYF
many | TRBD1 | TRBJ2-7 | TRBV12-3/TRBV12-4 | TGTGCCAGCAGGACCGGACAGGGCGCCCACGAGCAGTACTTC | CASRTGQGAHEQYF
once | - | TRBJ1-1 | TRBV28 | TGTGCCAGCAGTCCTCTTTTTGGGCAGACCGATTATAGGGACACTGAAGCTTTCTTT | CASSPLFGQTDYRDTEAFF
once | - | TRBJ2-5 | TRBV28 | TGTGCCAGCAGTTTAGACATTGAAGAGACCCAGTACTTC | CASSLDIEETQYF
- | - | TRBJ1-1 | TRBV7-2 | TGTGCCAGCAGCCCCCAGGAGGGTCTGGGGACTGAAGCTTTCTTT | CASSPQEGLGTEAFF
many | TRBD2 | TRBJ2-5 | TRBV7-8 | TGTGCCAGCAGCTTAGGGGGCCACAGGACTAGCGGGAGGATGTACCAAGAGACCCAGTACTTC | CASSLGGHRTSGRMYQETQYF
- | - | TRBJ1-2 | TRBV12-3/TRBV12-4 | TGTGCCAGCAGTTTAAATCCGGGACCCGCCCTCTACACCTTC | CASSLNPGPALYTF
many | - | TRBJ2-2 | TRBV19 | TGTGCCAGTAGTATCGCACTCACCGGGGAGCTGTTTTTT | CASSIALTGELFF
many | TRBD1 | TRBJ2-2 | TRBV29-1 | TGCAGCGTCGCCACCGGGACAGGGTCAGGGACCGGGGAGCTGTTTTTT | CSVATGTGSGTGELFF
few | - | TRBJ1-2 | TRBV7-9 | TGTGCCAGCACTAGAGGGGCCTATGGCTACACCTTC | CASTRGAYGYTF
many | TRBD1 | TRBJ2-7 | TRBV28 | TGTGCCAGCAGACACACCGGGACAGGGAACGAGCAGTACTTC | CASRHTGTGNEQYF
many | TRBD2 | TRBJ2-7 | TRBV11-2 | TGTGCCAGCAGCTTAGATCGCGGGGGGCGCTTGACCTACGAGCAGTACTTC | CASSLDRGGRLTYEQYF
many | TRBD1 | TRBJ2-7 | TRBV5-1 | TGCGCCAGCAGCTCCTCGACAGGGGGGGCCTACGAGCAGTACTTC | CASSSSTGGAYEQYF
many | TRBD1 | TRBJ1-2 | TRBV6-1 | TGTGCCAGCAGTGAAGGTCGGACAGGGCCGAACTATGGCTACACCTTC | CASSEGRTGPNYGYTF
many | TRBD1 | TRBJ1-2 | TRBV6-2/TRBV6-3 | TGTGCCAGCAGAACGATCGGGACAGGTCCTGGCTACACCTTC | CASRTIGTGPGYTF
- | - | TRBJ1-1 | TRBV6-5 | TGTGCCAGCAGTTACGTCGGGAGTCCTGAAGCTTTCTTT | CASSYVGSPEAFF
- | - | TRBJ1-2 | TRBV12-3/TRBV12-4 | TGTGCCAGCAGTTTATGGGGGGGAGGCATGTGGGGCTACACCTTC | CASSLWGGGMWGYTF
many | - | TRBJ1-5 | TRBV7-8 | TGTGCCAGCAGCGCCATTTCAGGGGGCAATCAGCCCCAGCATTTT | CASSAISGGNQPQHF
many | TRBD2 | TRBJ2-5 | TRBV18 | TGTGCCAGCTCACCATTAGCGGGAGATGGGGAGACCCAGTACTTC | CASSPLAGDGETQYF
few | - | TRBJ2-6 | TRBV18 | TGTGCCAGCTCACCACGGCCCCGAGGTTCTGGGGCCAACGTCCTGACTTTC | CASSPRPRGSGANVLTF
many | - | TRBJ2-7 | TRBV7-2 | TGTGCCAGCAGCCGAAGAGCGGCAGGCTCCTACGAGCAGTACTTC | CASSRRAAGSYEQYF
many | - | TRBJ1-5 | TRBV28 | TGTGCCAGCAGCACCGGGACGGGGAATCAGCCCCAGCATTTT | CASSTGTGNQPQHF
many | TRBD1 | TRBJ1-1 | TRBV10-1 | TGCGCCAGCAGTATGACAGGGGGAAACACTGAAGCTTTCTTT | CASSMTGGNTEAFF
many | TRBD1 | TRBJ1-6 | TRBV14 | TGTGCCAGCAGCCAAGCCGGGACAGGGGATTCACCCCTCCACTTT | CASSQAGTGDSPLHF
many | - | TRBJ1-1 | TRBV11-2 | TGTGCCAGCAGCTTAGGAAACGGGGATGGGGCTTTCTTT | CASSLGNGDGAFF
few | TRBD1 | TRBJ2-4 | TRBV7-2 | TGTGCCAGCAGCTCCACGACAGGGGACATTCAGTACTTC | CASSSTTGDIQYF
- | - | TRBJ2-7 | TRBV30 | TGTGCCTGGAGTGTGGGAACAGGGATACCCTACGAGCAGTACTTC | CAWSVGTGIPYEQYF
many | - | TRBJ1-2 | TRBV30 | TGTGCCTGGAAACCAGGGGTGAATGATGGCTACACCTTC | CAWKPGVNDGYTF
many | - | TRBJ2-2 | TRBV6-5 | TGTGCCAGCAGTTACTCGAAAAAGACCGGGGAGCTGTTTTTT | CASSYSKKTGELFF
many | TRBD1 | TRBJ2-7 | TRBV9 | TGTGCCAGCAGCGTAGCAGGACAGGGACATTACGAGCAGTACTTC | CASSVAGQGHYEQYF
many | TRBD1 | TRBJ2-7 | TRBV7-2 | TGTGCCAGCAGCTTACCCAGGACTACAGGGGGAGAGCAGTACTTC | CASSLPRTTGGEQYF